One TCR beta chain is described in this entry. Authors' data handling: The assay estimated nucleated cells by amplifying reference gene primers. Sequenced by immunoSEQ multiplex PCR; TCRdb stores in-frame clones only, minus some. The DNA was the basis for D and trimming; V, J and clone size are from that table. The data show approximately 150,000 clones, just under 90% seen once. CDR1 is MNHEY, CDR2 SMNVEV, per germline (reference sequence). The CDR3 totals 13 residues. Trimming cost V 6 bases and J 5 bases, with 11 bases left between them. The sample originates from a study of blood T cell repertoires in COVID-19. Study-level background: Specimens from acute and convalescent COVID-19 originated in the United States, Italy and Spain. T cells, B-cell-depleted T cells, or PBMCs supplied cDNA or gDNA.

The chain carries TRBV27 and TRBJ1-5, with D perhaps TRBD1 (5 bases). This clonotype was obtained from a woman in her 50s with active or convalescent COVID-19. The material sequenced was peripheral blood. The CDR3 sequence: CASSRRVDQPQHF. The CDR3 DNA is TGTGCCAGCAGCCGCAGGGTTGATCAGCCCCAGCATTTT.